This TCR beta chain was profiled in a study of cytomegalovirus exposure and HLA in healthy donors. Overall study results and limits: Being productive about 90% or about 30% of the time was typical of most TCR beta V segments in an earlier analysis.

Of note for this clone: Its antigen is unidentified.

Among the donors, all were healthy bone marrow donors. Sampled while nominally healthy, donors likely had unrecorded immune exposures. The PCR used 60 Vbeta and 13 Jbeta primers. Repertoires were generated with immunoSEQ multiplex PCR, while TCRdb's copy carries only in-frame clones and drops some. The sample consists of 100,000 to 150,000 clones, over 75% of them appearing once. The specimen was PBMCs. This clonotype was sampled from a man aged 18 to 30 in good health and CMV-seropositive.

This CDR3 reads CAWSVPLRQANTEAFF. CDR3 sequence (DNA): TGTGCCTGGAGTGTACCCCTCCGACAGGCGAACACTGAAGCTTTCTTT. The chain couples TRBV30 to TRBJ1-1, with D perhaps matching TRBD1 (6 bases). Trimming stripped 0 bases from V and 1 base from J, with 15 bases between. The germline CDR1 and CDR2 sequences are GTSNPN and SVGIG (reference sequence). The CDR3 is 16 residues long.